Described below is a single T cell receptor (beta chain) sequence and its context. The target antigen is unknown. Sorted regulatory T cells were CD4-positive, CD25-high and CD127-low or negative. The germline V gene encodes CDR1 WSHSY and CDR2 SAAADI. Trimming cost V 8 bases and J 2 bases, with 16 bases left between them. The CDR3 is 14 amino acids. This sample is part of a study of B cell selection in AIRE deficiency. The study's findings and limits: In TCRBV usage, CDR3 length and diversity, patient Tconv and Treg cells matched healthy donors. About 30.6% of healthy-donor shared Treg TCRbeta sequences appeared in patient Tconv cells. Of roughly 3,400 shared Treg TCRbeta sequences, 25% to 35% were healthy-donor-only and around 9% patient-only. Shorter CDR3s marked shared Treg sequences, biased toward few non-templated insertions.

Assay: immunoSEQ multiplex PCR; the TCRdb copy retains only in-frame clones and omits some. Among about 22,000 clones, around 90% were seen once, and the ten largest hold 1.4%. The sample was CD4+CD25+ Tregs sorted from PBMCs. The chain has TRBV10-2 and TRBJ2-7, with D maybe TRBD2 (6 bases). The sequence was obtained from a human donor in good health. CDR3: CASGLPLSTYEQYF. The CDR3 coding sequence is TGCGCCAGCGGACTACCGTTATCAACCTACGAGCAGTACTTC.